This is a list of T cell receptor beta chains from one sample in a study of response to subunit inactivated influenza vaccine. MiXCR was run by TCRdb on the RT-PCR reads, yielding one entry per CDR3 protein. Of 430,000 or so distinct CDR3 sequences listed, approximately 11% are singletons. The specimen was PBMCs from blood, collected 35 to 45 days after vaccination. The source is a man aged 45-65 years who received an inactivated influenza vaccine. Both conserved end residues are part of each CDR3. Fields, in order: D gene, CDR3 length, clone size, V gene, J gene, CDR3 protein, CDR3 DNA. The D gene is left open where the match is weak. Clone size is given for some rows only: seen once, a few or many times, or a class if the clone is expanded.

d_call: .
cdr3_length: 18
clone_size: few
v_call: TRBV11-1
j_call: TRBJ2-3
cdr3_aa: CASSSPRGRGLPTDTQYF
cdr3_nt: TGTGCCAGCAGCTCCCCCAGGGGTCGCGGACTACCCACAGATACGCAGTATTTT

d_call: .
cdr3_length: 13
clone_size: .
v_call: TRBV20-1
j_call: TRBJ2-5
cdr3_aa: CSARDSTQETQYF
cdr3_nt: TGCAGTGCTAGAGATTCCACTCAAGAGACCCAGTACTTC

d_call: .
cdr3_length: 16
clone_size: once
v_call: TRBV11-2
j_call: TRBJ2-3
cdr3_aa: CASSSQGGVRTDTQYF
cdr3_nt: TGTGCCAGCAGCTCCCAGGGGGGGGTTAGGACAGATACGCAGTATTTT

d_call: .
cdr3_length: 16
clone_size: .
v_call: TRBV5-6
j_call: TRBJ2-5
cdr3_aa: CASTKGAGTQGETQYF
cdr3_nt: TGTGCCAGCACCAAAGGTGCGGGGACTCAGGGGGAGACCCAGTACTTC

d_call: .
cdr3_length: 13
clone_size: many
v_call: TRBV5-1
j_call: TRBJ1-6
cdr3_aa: CASSLVGRAPLHF
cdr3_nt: TGCGCCAGCAGCTTGGTGGGCCGGGCACCCCTCCACTTT

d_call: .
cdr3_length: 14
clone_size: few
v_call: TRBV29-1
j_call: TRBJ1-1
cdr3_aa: CSVEVGAANTEAFF
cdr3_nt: TGCAGCGTTGAAGTTGGGGCGGCCAACACTGAAGCTTTCTTT

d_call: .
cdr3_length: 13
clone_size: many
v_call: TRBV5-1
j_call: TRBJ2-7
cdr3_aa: CASSLARDYEQYF
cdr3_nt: TGCGCCAGCAGCTTGGCTCGGGACTACGAGCAGTACTTC

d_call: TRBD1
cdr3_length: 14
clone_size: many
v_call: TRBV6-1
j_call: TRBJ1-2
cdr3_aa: CASSTPQGAEGYTF
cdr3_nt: TGTGCCAGCAGTACCCCACAGGGGGCGGAGGGCTACACCTTC

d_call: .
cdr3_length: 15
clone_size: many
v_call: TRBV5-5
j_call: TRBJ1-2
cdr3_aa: CASSLAAGTNYGYTF
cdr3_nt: TGTGCCAGCAGCTTGGCGGCCGGCACCAACTATGGCTACACCTTC

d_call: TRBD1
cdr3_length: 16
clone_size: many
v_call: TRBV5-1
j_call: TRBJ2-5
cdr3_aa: CASSQNPDRAAETQYF
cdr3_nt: TGCGCCAGCAGCCAAAACCCGGACAGGGCAGCAGAGACCCAGTACTTC

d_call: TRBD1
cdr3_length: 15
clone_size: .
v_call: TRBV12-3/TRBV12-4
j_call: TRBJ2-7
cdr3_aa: CASSLRGGQGSEQYF
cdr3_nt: TGTGCCAGCAGTTTAAGGGGGGGACAGGGTTCCGAGCAGTACTTC

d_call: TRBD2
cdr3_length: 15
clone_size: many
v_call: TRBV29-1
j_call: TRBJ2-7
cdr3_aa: CSVEDWVAGAVEQYF
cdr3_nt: TGCAGCGTTGAAGATTGGGTAGCGGGAGCTGTCGAGCAGTACTTC

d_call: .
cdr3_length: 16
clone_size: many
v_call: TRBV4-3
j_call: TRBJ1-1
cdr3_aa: CASSHKPGQMNTEAFF
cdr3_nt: TGCGCCAGCAGCCACAAGCCGGGACAAATGAACACTGAAGCTTTCTTT

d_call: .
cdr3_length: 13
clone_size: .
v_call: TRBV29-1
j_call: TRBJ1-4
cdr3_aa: CSAGGERMGKLFF
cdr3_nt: TGCAGCGCCGGGGGGGAGAGAATGGGAAAACTGTTTTTT

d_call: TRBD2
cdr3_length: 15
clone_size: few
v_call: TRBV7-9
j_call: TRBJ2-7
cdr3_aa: CASSSSGRGTYEQYF
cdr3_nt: TGTGCCAGCAGCTCTAGCGGGAGGGGAACCTACGAGCAGTACTTC

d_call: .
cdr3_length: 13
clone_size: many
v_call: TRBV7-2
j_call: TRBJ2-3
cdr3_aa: CASSLPSTDTQYF
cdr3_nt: TGTGCCAGCAGCCTACCTAGCACAGATACGCAGTATTTT

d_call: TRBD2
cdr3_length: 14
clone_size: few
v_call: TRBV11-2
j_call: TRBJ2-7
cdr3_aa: CASSLSGPTYEQYF
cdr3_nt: TGTGCCAGCAGCCTTAGCGGGCCGACCTACGAGCAGTACTTC

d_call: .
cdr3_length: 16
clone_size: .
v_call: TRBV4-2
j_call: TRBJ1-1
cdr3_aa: CAGSQDRRGADTEAFF
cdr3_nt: TGTGCCGGCAGCCAAGATCGTAGAGGGGCGGACACTGAAGCTTTCTTT

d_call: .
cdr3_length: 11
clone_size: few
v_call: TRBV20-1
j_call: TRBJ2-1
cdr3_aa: CSASSGNEQFF
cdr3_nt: TGCAGTGCTTCAAGCGGAAATGAGCAGTTCTTC

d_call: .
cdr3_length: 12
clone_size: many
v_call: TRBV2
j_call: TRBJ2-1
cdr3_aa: CASTDWKNEQFF
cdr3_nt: TGTGCCAGCACGGACTGGAAAAATGAGCAGTTCTTC